The clone carrying this TCR beta chain was detected once. Antigen specificity is unknown. At one of its ends the junction is not consistent with the germline gene, which may arise from a read error. The sample is drawn from a study of tumor and adjacent non-tumor tissue in lung cancer. Study information: Around 4.4 million productive TCRbeta reads were obtained per sample on average. Study results and limitations: Compared with tumor, normal lung showed significantly lower TCR diversity.

Three rounds of nested PCR, following a modified ARM-PCR protocol, produced the TCRbeta library. In TCRdb, the multiplex PCR reads were re-called with MiXCR into one record per CDR3 protein. The sample lists 100,000 to 120,000 distinct CDR3 sequences, under 90% occurring once. No cell sorting was done before RNA was extracted from the tissue. Newly diagnosed lung cancer patients had thoracic surgery in China, August–late 2014, without prior chemotherapy. Germline V gene lookup returns CDR1 WSHSY and CDR2 SAAADI. This CDR3 spans 13 amino acids. The source of this sequence is a man aged 70-80 years with non-small cell lung cancer. Sequenced input: lung tumor tissue. V usage is TRBV10-2 and J usage is TRBJ2-2; maybe TRBD2 (6 bases). This CDR3 reads CASSSVRNRELLF. DNA for the CDR3: TGCGCCAGCAGTTCCGTCAGGAATCGGGAGCTGTTATTT.